A selection of T cell receptor beta chains follows, all from one sample in a study of blood T cell repertoires in COVID-19. Assay used: immunoSEQ multiplex PCR; TCRdb lists only in-frame clones, some missing. The top ten clones hold 1.4% to 1.5% of a sample with some 110,000 clones, roughly 81% of them seen once. Sequencing was carried out using peripheral blood. The receptors were sampled from a man between 40 and 49 years old with acute or convalescent COVID-19. Each CDR3 is given with its conserved first and last residue. A D gene is named only where the DNA matches it firmly. Where a row states a size, it is once, few, many or the class of an expanded clone; other rows omit it.

14,-,TRBV5-1,-,TRBJ2-3,CASSSGDAADTQYF,TGCGCCAGCAGCTCGGGAGATGCCGCAGATACGCAGTATTTT
16,-,TRBV7-2,TRBD2,TRBJ2-1,CASSAPGLAGGNEQFF,TGTGCCAGCAGCGCCCCGGGACTAGCGGGAGGCAATGAGCAGTTCTTC
15,-,TRBV18,TRBD1,TRBJ2-1,CASSPDAGTGNEQFF,TGTGCCAGCTCACCCGATGCCGGGACAGGGAATGAGCAGTTCTTC
14,few,TRBV30,TRBD2,TRBJ2-7,CAWRQSGTTYEQYF,TGTGCCTGGAGACAAAGCGGGACCACCTACGAGCAGTACTTC
15,-,TRBV18,-,TRBJ2-1,CASSPIALRGNEQFF,TGTGCCAGCTCACCAATAGCTCTAAGGGGCAATGAGCAGTTCTTC
16,-,TRBV5-4,-,TRBJ2-2,CASSFELAVNTGELFF,TGTGCCAGCAGCTTCGAGCTAGCAGTTAACACCGGGGAGCTGTTTTTT
14,-,TRBV9,TRBD2,TRBJ2-1,CASSSGGGHNEQFF,TGTGCCAGCAGCTCGGGGGGAGGGCACAATGAGCAGTTCTTC
16,-,TRBV18,-,TRBJ1-1,CASSPEGAPMNTEAFF,TGTGCCAGCTCACCAGAAGGGGCCCCGATGAACACTGAAGCTTTCTTT
15,-,TRBV28,-,TRBJ1-5,CASSPTQGSNQPQHF,TGTGCCAGCAGTCCGACACAGGGCAGCAATCAGCCCCAGCATTTT
16,-,TRBV15,TRBD1,TRBJ2-7,CATSRSQRDSPYEQYF,TGTGCCACCAGCAGATCCCAACGGGACAGTCCCTACGAGCAGTACTTC
13,-,TRBV18,TRBD1,TRBJ1-6,CASSDRDNSPLHF,TGTGCCAGCTCAGACAGGGATAATTCACCCCTCCACTTT
15,-,TRBV7-2,TRBD2,TRBJ2-5,CASSLGGGARKTQYF,TGTGCCAGCAGCTTGGGCGGGGGGGCCCGAAAGACCCAGTACTTC
13,-,TRBV28,TRBD2,TRBJ2-7,CASSPGGRYEQYF,TGTGCCAGCAGTCCGGGAGGTCGGTACGAGCAGTACTTC
16,once,TRBV2,TRBD2,TRBJ2-3,CASRTSAGRAADTQYF,TGTGCCAGCAGGACGAGCGCCGGGAGGGCCGCAGATACGCAGTATTTT
14,-,TRBV25-1,TRBD1,TRBJ2-7,CASSPSGQGHEQYF,TGTGCCAGCAGCCCCTCAGGACAGGGACACGAGCAGTACTTC
13,-,TRBV6-5,TRBD1,TRBJ1-1,CASRRQGWTEAFF,TGTGCCAGCAGAAGACAGGGGTGGACTGAAGCTTTCTTT
14,-,TRBV5-8,TRBD1,TRBJ1-2,CASSLPGTGQGYTF,TGTGCCAGCAGCTTACCCGGGACAGGTCAGGGCTACACCTTC
12,-,TRBV12-3/TRBV12-4,-,TRBJ1-1,CASSEVFTEAFF,TGTGCCAGCAGTGAGGTTTTCACTGAAGCTTTCTTT
15,-,TRBV28,TRBD1,TRBJ2-5,CASSLGQGFGETQYF,TGTGCCAGCAGTTTGGGACAGGGGTTCGGAGAGACCCAGTACTTC
15,-,TRBV7-8,-,TRBJ2-1,CASSLTRFLYNEQFF,TGTGCCAGCAGCTTAACCAGATTCCTCTACAATGAGCAGTTCTTC
15,-,TRBV3-1/TRBV3-2,TRBD2,TRBJ2-3,CARTGTSGLADTQYF,TGTGCCAGGACCGGGACTAGCGGGCTGGCAGATACGCAGTATTTT
14,-,TRBV10-1,-,TRBJ1-1,CASSPGGVNTEAFF,TGCGCCAGCAGCCCGGGGGGGGTGAACACTGAAGCTTTCTTT
14,-,TRBV28,-,TRBJ1-2,CASSPWAGFYGYTF,TGTGCCAGCAGTCCCTGGGCGGGCTTCTATGGCTACACCTTC
16,-,TRBV10-3,-,TRBJ2-7,CAISEPGQPGTHEQYF,TGTGCCATCAGTGAACCCGGACAGCCAGGAACTCACGAGCAGTACTTC
13,-,TRBV30,-,TRBJ1-5,CAWSINSNQPQHF,TGTGCCTGGAGTATAAATAGCAATCAGCCCCAGCATTTT
15,once,TRBV2,TRBD1,TRBJ1-2,CASSPRDRGLNGYTF,TGTGCCAGCAGTCCCCGGGACAGGGGGCTAAATGGCTACACCTTC
12,-,TRBV30,-,TRBJ1-2,CAWSLQAGGYTF,TGTGCCTGGAGTCTACAGGCCGGCGGCTACACCTTC
15,-,TRBV2,-,TRBJ2-1,CALTTDGPGMNEQFF,TGTGCCCTGACGACTGACGGTCCGGGTATGAATGAGCAGTTCTTC
18,-,TRBV7-9,TRBD1,TRBJ2-5,CASSPPPHRDRGQETQYF,TGTGCCAGCAGCCCTCCCCCGCACCGGGACAGGGGTCAAGAGACCCAGTACTTC
15,once,TRBV6-6,-,TRBJ2-1,CASSSAGTGTNEQFF,TGTGCCAGCAGTTCAGCGGGGACAGGTACAAATGAGCAGTTCTTC
14,-,TRBV2,-,TRBJ1-2,CASSEVAALIGYTF,TGTGCCAGCAGTGAAGTCGCGGCCCTTATTGGCTACACCTTC
15,-,TRBV6-2/TRBV6-3,-,TRBJ2-3,CASSYRGGGTDTQYF,TGTGCCAGCAGTTACAGGGGGGGCGGCACAGATACGCAGTATTTT
13,-,TRBV12-3/TRBV12-4,TRBD1,TRBJ2-2,CAITRGRTGELFF,TGTGCCATCACCAGGGGGCGGACCGGGGAGCTGTTTTTT
15,-,TRBV6-5,-,TRBJ2-2,CASSPQLGGTGELFF,TGTGCCAGCAGTCCCCAACTAGGGGGCACCGGGGAGCTGTTTTTT
13,-,TRBV11-2,-,TRBJ1-1,CASSLVGQTEAFF,TGTGCCAGCAGCTTAGTCGGACAGACTGAAGCTTTCTTT
14,-,TRBV7-8,TRBD1,TRBJ1-4,CASSPTGLGEKLFF,TGTGCCAGCAGCCCGACAGGGTTGGGGGAAAAACTGTTTTTT
15,-,TRBV27,TRBD1,TRBJ1-2,CASSEGASYNYGYTF,TGTGCCAGCAGTGAGGGGGCGAGTTACAACTATGGCTACACCTTC
17,-,TRBV5-5,TRBD2,TRBJ2-2,CASSDSGTSGFTGELFF,TGTGCCAGCAGCGACTCCGGGACTAGCGGATTCACCGGGGAGCTGTTTTTT
14,once,TRBV18,-,TRBJ2-3,CASSPGHYTDTQYF,TGTGCCAGCTCACCGGGACATTACACAGATACGCAGTATTTT
14,-,TRBV6-1,TRBD2,TRBJ2-7,CASSEVAGGYEQYF,TGTGCCAGCAGTGAGGTAGCGGGAGGGTACGAGCAGTACTTC
14,-,TRBV27,-,TRBJ2-7,CASRKLGRAYEQYF,TGTGCCAGCAGGAAACTTGGCCGGGCCTACGAGCAGTACTTC
13,-,TRBV10-2,-,TRBJ1-2,CASSESRHYGYTF,TGCGCCAGCAGTGAGTCGCGGCACTATGGCTACACCTTC
11,once,TRBV7-3,-,TRBJ2-1,CASSLSGVQFF,TGTGCCAGCAGCTTATCGGGAGTGCAGTTCTTC
13,-,TRBV5-4,-,TRBJ1-1,CASSLVQETEAFF,TGTGCCAGCAGCTTGGTACAGGAAACTGAAGCTTTCTTT
15,-,TRBV9,TRBD2,TRBJ2-7,CASSPKPGLPSEQYF,TGTGCCAGCAGCCCAAAACCGGGACTACCGTCTGAGCAGTACTTC
12,-,TRBV13,-,TRBJ2-1,CASSRRPGGQFF,TGTGCCAGCAGCCGAAGACCAGGTGGGCAGTTCTTC
16,-,TRBV15,-,TRBJ1-3,CATSRSLTGSGNTIYF,TGTGCCACCAGCAGATCCCTAACCGGCTCTGGAAACACCATATATTTT
13,once,TRBV11-2,TRBD1,TRBJ1-1,CASSTTGRTEAFF,TGTGCCAGCAGCACGACAGGGAGGACTGAAGCTTTCTTT
14,few,TRBV5-1,TRBD1,TRBJ2-2,CASSTLTGAGELFF,TGCGCCAGCAGCACATTAACAGGGGCCGGGGAGCTGTTTTTT
15,-,TRBV6-5,TRBD1,TRBJ1-2,CASRPGTGSRGGYTF,TGTGCCAGCAGACCCGGGACAGGGTCCCGCGGAGGCTACACCTTC
13,-,TRBV18,-,TRBJ1-1,CASSPQGRTEAFF,TGTGCCAGCTCACCTCAGGGTCGCACTGAAGCTTTCTTT
15,-,TRBV5-1,TRBD2,TRBJ2-7,CASSLALAGIYEQYF,TGCGCCAGCAGCTTGGCTCTAGCGGGGATCTACGAGCAGTACTTC
14,-,TRBV11-2,-,TRBJ2-5,CASSLDRPQETQYF,TGTGCCAGCAGCCTTGACAGGCCACAAGAGACCCAGTACTTC
18,-,TRBV5-1,-,TRBJ1-1,CASNPARGPAVRNTEAFF,TGCGCCAGCAATCCTGCCAGGGGCCCAGCTGTGAGGAACACTGAAGCTTTCTTT
12,-,TRBV5-4,-,TRBJ2-7,CASSLWETEQYF,TGTGCCAGCAGCTTGTGGGAGACCGAGCAGTACTTC
14,-,TRBV18,TRBD2,TRBJ2-7,CASSSLGGEGEQYF,TGTGCCAGCTCATCCCTAGGCGGGGAGGGCGAGCAGTACTTC
16,-,TRBV7-7,TRBD2,TRBJ2-1,CASSPSGTSGRREQFF,TGTGCTAGCAGCCCGTCCGGGACTAGCGGGAGGCGTGAGCAGTTCTTC
14,-,TRBV7-2,-,TRBJ1-3,CASSPAGSGNTIYF,TGTGCCAGCAGCCCGGCGGGCTCTGGAAACACCATATATTTT
15,-,TRBV6-5,TRBD1,TRBJ1-1,CASRPSRQGGTEAFF,TGTGCCAGCAGGCCGTCGAGACAGGGAGGCACTGAAGCTTTCTTT
14,-,TRBV5-8,TRBD1,TRBJ1-6,CASSLDRGRGPLHF,TGTGCCAGCAGCTTGGACAGGGGAAGAGGACCCCTCCACTTT